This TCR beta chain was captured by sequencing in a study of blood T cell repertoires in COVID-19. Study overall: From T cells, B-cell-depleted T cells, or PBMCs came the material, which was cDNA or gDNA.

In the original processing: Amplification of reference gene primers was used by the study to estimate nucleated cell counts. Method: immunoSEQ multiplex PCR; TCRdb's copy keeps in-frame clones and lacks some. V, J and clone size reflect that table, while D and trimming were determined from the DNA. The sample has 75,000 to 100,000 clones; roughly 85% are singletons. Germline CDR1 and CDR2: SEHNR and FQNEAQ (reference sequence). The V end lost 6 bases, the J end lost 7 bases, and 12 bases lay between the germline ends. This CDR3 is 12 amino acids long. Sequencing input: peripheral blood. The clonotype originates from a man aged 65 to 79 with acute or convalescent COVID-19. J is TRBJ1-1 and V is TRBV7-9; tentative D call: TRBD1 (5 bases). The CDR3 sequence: CASSYRQLEAFF. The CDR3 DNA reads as TGTGCCAGCAGTTATCGACAGCTTGAAGCTTTCTTT.